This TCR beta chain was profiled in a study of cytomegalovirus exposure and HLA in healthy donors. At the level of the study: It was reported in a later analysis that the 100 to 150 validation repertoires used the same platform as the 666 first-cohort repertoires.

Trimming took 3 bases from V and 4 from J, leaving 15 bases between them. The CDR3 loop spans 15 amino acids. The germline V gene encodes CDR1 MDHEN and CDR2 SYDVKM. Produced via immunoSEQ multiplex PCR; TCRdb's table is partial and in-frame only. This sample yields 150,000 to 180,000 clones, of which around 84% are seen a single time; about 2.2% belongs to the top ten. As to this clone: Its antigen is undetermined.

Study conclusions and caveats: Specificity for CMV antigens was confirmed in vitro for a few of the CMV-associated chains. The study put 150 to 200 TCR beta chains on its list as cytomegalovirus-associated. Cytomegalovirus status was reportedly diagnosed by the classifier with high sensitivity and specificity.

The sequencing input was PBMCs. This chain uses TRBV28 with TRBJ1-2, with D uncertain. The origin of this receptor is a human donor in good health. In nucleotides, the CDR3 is TGTGCCAGCAGTTTTGTACCGACCTTAGCCTATGGCTACACCTTC. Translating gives CASSFVPTLAYGYTF.